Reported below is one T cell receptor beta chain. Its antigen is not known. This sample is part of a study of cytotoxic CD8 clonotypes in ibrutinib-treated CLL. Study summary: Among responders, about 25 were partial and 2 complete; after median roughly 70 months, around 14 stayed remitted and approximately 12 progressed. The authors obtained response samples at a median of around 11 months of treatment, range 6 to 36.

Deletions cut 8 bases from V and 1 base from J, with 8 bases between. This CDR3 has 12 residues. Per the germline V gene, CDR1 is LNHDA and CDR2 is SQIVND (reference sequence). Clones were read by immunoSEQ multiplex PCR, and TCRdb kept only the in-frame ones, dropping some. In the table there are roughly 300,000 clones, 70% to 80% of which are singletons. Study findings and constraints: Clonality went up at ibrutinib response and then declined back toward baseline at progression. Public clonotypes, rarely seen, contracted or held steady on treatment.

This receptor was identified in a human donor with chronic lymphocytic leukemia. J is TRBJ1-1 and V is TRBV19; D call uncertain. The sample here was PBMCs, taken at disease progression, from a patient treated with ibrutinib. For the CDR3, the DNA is TGTGCCAGTGGAGTTGGGAACACTGAAGCTTTCTTT. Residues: CASGVGNTEAFF.